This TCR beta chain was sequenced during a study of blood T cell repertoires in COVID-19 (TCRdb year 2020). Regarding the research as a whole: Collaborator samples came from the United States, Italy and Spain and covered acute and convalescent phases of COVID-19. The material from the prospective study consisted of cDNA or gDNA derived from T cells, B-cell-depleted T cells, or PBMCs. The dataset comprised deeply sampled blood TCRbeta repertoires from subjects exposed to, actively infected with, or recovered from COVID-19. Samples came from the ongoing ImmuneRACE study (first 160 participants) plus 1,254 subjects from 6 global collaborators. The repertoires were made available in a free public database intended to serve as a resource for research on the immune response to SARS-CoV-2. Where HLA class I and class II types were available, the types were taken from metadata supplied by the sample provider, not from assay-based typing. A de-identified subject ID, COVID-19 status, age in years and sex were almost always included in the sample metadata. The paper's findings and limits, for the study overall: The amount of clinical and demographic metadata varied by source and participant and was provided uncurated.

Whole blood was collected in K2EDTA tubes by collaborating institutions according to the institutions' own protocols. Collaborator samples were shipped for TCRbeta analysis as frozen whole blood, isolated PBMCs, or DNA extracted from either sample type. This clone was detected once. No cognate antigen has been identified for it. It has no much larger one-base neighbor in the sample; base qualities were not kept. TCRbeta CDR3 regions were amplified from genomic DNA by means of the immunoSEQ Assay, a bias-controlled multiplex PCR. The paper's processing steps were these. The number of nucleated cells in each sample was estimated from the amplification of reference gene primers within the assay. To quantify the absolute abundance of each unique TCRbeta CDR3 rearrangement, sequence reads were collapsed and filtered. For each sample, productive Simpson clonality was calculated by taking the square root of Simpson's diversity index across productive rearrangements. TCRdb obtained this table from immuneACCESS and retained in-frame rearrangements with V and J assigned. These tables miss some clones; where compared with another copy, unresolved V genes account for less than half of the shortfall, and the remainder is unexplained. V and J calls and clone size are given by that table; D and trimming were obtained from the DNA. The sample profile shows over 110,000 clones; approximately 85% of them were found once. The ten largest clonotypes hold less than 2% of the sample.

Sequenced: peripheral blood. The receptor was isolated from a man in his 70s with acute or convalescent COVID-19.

The CDR3 protein: CASSPWTAVTGELFF. The bases read TGTGCCAGCAGCCCCTGGACAGCCGTGACCGGGGAGCTGTTTTTT. The chain is encoded by TRBV16 joined to TRBJ2-2; 6 matching bases give a weak D call of TRBD1. The junction carries 14 bases between V and J, which are trimmed by 4 bases and 5 bases respectively. The CDR3 numbers 15 residues from cysteine through phenylalanine. CDR3 DNA is the only sequence kept; it has 45 bases, read in frame from the first base. The CDR1 and CDR2 encoded by the germline V gene are KGHSY and FQNENV.